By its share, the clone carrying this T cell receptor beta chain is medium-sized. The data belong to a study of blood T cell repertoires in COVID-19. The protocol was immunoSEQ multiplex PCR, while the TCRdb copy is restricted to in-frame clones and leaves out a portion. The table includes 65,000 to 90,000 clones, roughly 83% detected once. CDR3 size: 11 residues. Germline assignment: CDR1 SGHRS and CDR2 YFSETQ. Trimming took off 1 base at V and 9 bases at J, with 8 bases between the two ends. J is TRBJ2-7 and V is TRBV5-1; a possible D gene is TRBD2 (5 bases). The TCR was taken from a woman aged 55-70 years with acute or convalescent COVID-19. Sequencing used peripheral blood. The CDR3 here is CASSLKGAQYF. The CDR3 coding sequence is TGCGCCAGCAGCTTGAAGGGAGCGCAGTACTTC. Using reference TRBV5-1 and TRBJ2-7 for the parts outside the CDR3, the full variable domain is KAGVTQTPRYLIKTRGQQVTLSCSPISGHRSVSWYQQTPGQGLQFLFEYFSETQRNKGNFPGRFSGRQFSNSRSEMNVSTLELGDSALYLCASSLKGAQYFGPGTRLTVT.